Listed below are T cell receptor delta chains from one sample, sequenced in a study of gamma-delta chains in newborns, infants, children. TCRdb called clones anew from the reads with CATT. This table holds under 8,000 delta-chain clones, 2.5% to 3% found once. Sequencing was carried out using blood. These receptor sequences come from a child who was a newborn, infant or young child, either healthy, febrile or measles-vaccinated (not recorded which). The CDR3 runs from the conserved cysteine through the conserved F or W. A D gene is named only where the DNA matches it firmly. Clone size is not always given. Where it is, it says once, few, many or a class for expanded clones.

TRDD3	TRDV2	TRDJ3	few	TGTGCCTGTGACGCCTGGGGATACGAGGACTCCTGGGACACCCGCCAGATGTTTTTC	CACDAWGYEDSWDTRQMFF
TRDD3	TRDV2	TRDJ3	medium-sized	TGTGCCTGTGACATACTGGGGGATACGGCGTCCTGGGACACCCGACAGATGTTTTTC	CACDILGDTASWDTRQMFF
TRDD3	TRDV2	TRDJ3	medium-sized	TGTGCCTGTGACACCTGGGGGATCGGCTCCTGGGACACCCGACAGATGTTTTTC	CACDTWGIGSWDTRQMFF
TRDD3	TRDV2	TRDJ2	medium-sized	TGTGCCTGTGACCCTTTACTGGGGGATACGCCGACAGCACAACTCTTCTTT	CACDPLLGDTPTAQLFF
TRDD3	TRDV2	TRDJ3	few	TGTGCCTGGGACACCGCTGGGGGATATTTATCCTGGGACACCCGACAGATGTTTTTC	CAWDTAGGYLSWDTRQMFF
TRDD3	TRDV2	TRDJ3	large	TGTGCCTGTGACACCACTGGGGCCGTTTCTTGGGACACCCGACAGATGTTTTTC	CACDTTGAVSWDTRQMFF
TRDD3	TRDV2	TRDJ3	.	TGTGCCTGCGATCCGGTACTGGGGGATACGAGCTCCTGGGACACCCGACAGATGTTTTTC	CACDPVLGDTSSWDTRQMFF
TRDD3	TRDV2	TRDJ3	.	TGTGCCTGTGACACCGTACTGGGGATGAGCTCCTGGGACACCCGACAGATGTTTTTC	CACDTVLGMSSWDTRQMFF
TRDD3	TRDV2	TRDJ1	medium-sized	TGTGCCTGTGACTCCGGGGGATCCACCGATAAACTCATCTTT	CACDSGGSTDKLIF
TRDD3	TRDV2	TRDJ1	.	TGTGCCTGTGACTATCTACTGGGGAATACACGGATCGATAAACTCATCTTT	CACDYLLGNTRIDKLIF
TRDD3	TRDV2	TRDJ3	large	TGTGCCTGTGACACCGTACTGGGGGATACGCGCTCCTGGGACACCCGACAGATGTTTTTC	CACDTVLGDTRSWDTRQMFF
TRDD3	TRDV2	TRDJ3	few	TGTGCCTGTGACCCAATACTGGGGGATACTAGCTCCTGGGACACCCGACAGATGTTTTTC	CACDPILGDTSSWDTRQMFF
.	TRDV2	TRDJ3	few	TGTGCCTGTGACACCGCGGGGTCCTCCTCCTGGGACACCCGACAGATGTTTTTC	CACDTAGSSSWDTRQMFF
TRDD3	TRDV2	TRDJ2	few	TGTGCCTGTGACACGATACCCATACTGGGGGCTACTTCTTTGACAGCACAACTCTTCTTT	CACDTIPILGATSLTAQLFF
TRDD3	TRDV2	TRDJ3	medium-sized	TGTGCCTGTGACACCGTAATGGGGGACCGCTCCTGGGACACCCGACAGATGTTTTTC	CACDTVMGDRSWDTRQMFF
TRDD3	TRDV2	TRDJ2	medium-sized	TGTGCCTGTGAGCCACTGGGGGATAGGACAGCACAACTCTTCTTT	CACEPLGDRTAQLFF